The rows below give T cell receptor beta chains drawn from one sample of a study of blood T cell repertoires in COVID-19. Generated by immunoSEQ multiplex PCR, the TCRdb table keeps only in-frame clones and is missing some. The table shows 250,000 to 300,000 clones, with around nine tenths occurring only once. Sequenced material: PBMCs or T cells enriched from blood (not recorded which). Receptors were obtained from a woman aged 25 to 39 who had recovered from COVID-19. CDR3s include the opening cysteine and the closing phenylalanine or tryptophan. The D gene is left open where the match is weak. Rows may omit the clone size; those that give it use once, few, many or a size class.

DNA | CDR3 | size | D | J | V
TGCGCCAGCAGTCGACAGGGGGGGTCCTACGAGCAGTACTTC | CASSRQGGSYEQYF | . | TRBD1 | TRBJ2-7 | TRBV5-1
TGTGCCAGCAGCCCCCTCCCCGGGACAGGGTACGGAAACACCATATATTTT | CASSPLPGTGYGNTIYF | once | TRBD1 | TRBJ1-3 | TRBV7-2
TGTGCCAGTAGTATTACCCCGGGACAGGGTACTCAAGGCTACACCTTC | CASSITPGQGTQGYTF | . | TRBD1 | TRBJ1-2 | TRBV19
TGTGCCACCAGTGATCCCAGGTCGGGGTTTAGCCAGCCCCAGCATTTT | CATSDPRSGFSQPQHF | . | . | TRBJ1-5 | TRBV24-1
TGTGCCAGCAGTCTGACTAGCGGGAGCACAGATACGCAGTATTTT | CASSLTSGSTDTQYF | . | TRBD2 | TRBJ2-3 | TRBV28
TGTGCCAGCAGCTTACCTCCGGGACTATTAGGAGAGACCCAGTACTTC | CASSLPPGLLGETQYF | . | TRBD2 | TRBJ2-5 | TRBV7-9
TGTGCCAGCAGCTTGACACTAACCCAGCCCCAGCATTTT | CASSLTLTQPQHF | . | . | TRBJ1-5 | TRBV5-5
TGCAGCGTGGGGACAGGGGGAGTCTACAATGAGCAGTTCTTC | CSVGTGGVYNEQFF | . | TRBD1 | TRBJ2-1 | TRBV29-1
TGTGCGTCGCAGGGCGCCAATCAGCCCCAGCATTTT | CASQGANQPQHF | . | . | TRBJ1-5 | TRBV27
TGCGCCAGCAGACGTGAACCGGGACAGGGTGTTGAAGCTTTCTTT | CASRREPGQGVEAFF | . | TRBD1 | TRBJ1-1 | TRBV5-1
TGTGCCAGCAGCCCCAGACCCAGGGGCTTTTCGGAAAAACTGTTTTTT | CASSPRPRGFSEKLFF | . | . | TRBJ1-4 | TRBV11-2
TGTGCCAGCAGTGCCGGGGGGGGACAGTTCTTC | CASSAGGGQFF | . | TRBD2 | TRBJ2-1 | TRBV25-1
TGCGCCAGCAGCTTGTTGGGCGGGAGGTCATACAATGAGCAGTTCTTC | CASSLLGGRSYNEQFF | . | TRBD2 | TRBJ2-1 | TRBV5-1
TGTGCCAGCACTGGGGGGGGCACTGAAGCTTTCTTT | CASTGGGTEAFF | few | . | TRBJ1-1 | TRBV7-9
TGTGCCAGCAGTTTAGTTATTGGCAACACTGAAGCTTTCTTT | CASSLVIGNTEAFF | once | . | TRBJ1-1 | TRBV28
TGTGCCACCAGCAGTGGGACAGTTAATTCACCCCTCCACTTT | CATSSGTVNSPLHF | . | TRBD1 | TRBJ1-6 | TRBV15
TGTGCCAGCAGCCCCCAGGGAGGAGCCTACAATGAGCAGTTCTTC | CASSPQGGAYNEQFF | . | . | TRBJ2-1 | TRBV11-2
TGTGCCAGCGGCAGGGGGTCTCGTGAAAAACTGTTTTTT | CASGRGSREKLFF | . | TRBD1 | TRBJ1-4 | TRBV25-1
TGCAGCTTTAGACTAGCAGGCTACAATGAGCAGTTCTTC | CSFRLAGYNEQFF | . | TRBD2 | TRBJ2-1 | TRBV29-1
TGTGCCAGCAGCTTGGGGGCTAGAGGGCAGAACTATGGCTACACCTTC | CASSLGARGQNYGYTF | . | . | TRBJ1-2 | TRBV5-6
TGTGCCAGCAGTTTAAGGCCGGGGACTGAAGCTTTCTTT | CASSLRPGTEAFF | . | . | TRBJ1-1 | TRBV28
TGTGCCTGGAGTATGAGGACAGGGGGCCTGGGGGGCAATCAGCCCCAGCATTTT | CAWSMRTGGLGGNQPQHF | once | TRBD1 | TRBJ1-5 | TRBV30
TGTGCCAGCAGTTTGACTAGCCCCACTCACAATGAGCAGTTCTTC | CASSLTSPTHNEQFF | . | TRBD2 | TRBJ2-1 | TRBV28
TGCGCCAGCCTAGCGGGAGTTCGCGAGCAGTACTTC | CASLAGVREQYF | . | TRBD2 | TRBJ2-7 | TRBV10-2
TGTGCCAGCTCACCAGAGGGACAGGGTGGTCAGCCCCAGCATTTT | CASSPEGQGGQPQHF | . | TRBD1 | TRBJ1-5 | TRBV18
TGTGCCAGCAGCCGGACTAGCGGACGCACAGATACGCAGTATTTT | CASSRTSGRTDTQYF | . | TRBD2 | TRBJ2-3 | TRBV28
TGTGCCAGCTCGCCTAGCGGGAGTCTCACAGATACGCAGTATTTT | CASSPSGSLTDTQYF | . | TRBD2 | TRBJ2-3 | TRBV18
TGTGCCAGCAGTTCACTAGCGGGGCAAAGGGCCGGGGAGCTGTTTTTT | CASSSLAGQRAGELFF | . | TRBD2 | TRBJ2-2 | TRBV27
TGCGCCAGCAGGTCCGGTCCCGAACTAGATACGCAGTATTTT | CASRSGPELDTQYF | . | . | TRBJ2-3 | TRBV5-1
TGCGCCAGCAGTCAATCCGGCAGGGGAAGGGAGTGTACCGGGGAGCTGTTTTTT | CASSQSGRGRECTGELFF | . | . | TRBJ2-2 | TRBV23-1
TGCGCCAGCAGCCAAGGCGGGACCGCCCTTCGCTACACCTTC | CASSQGGTALRYTF | few | . | TRBJ1-2 | TRBV4-3
TGTGCCATCAGTGGGATAGGGAGCTCTGGAAACACCATATATTTT | CAISGIGSSGNTIYF | once | . | TRBJ1-3 | TRBV10-3
TGTGCCAGCAGCTTGGGATCGGGATGGACTGAAGCTTTCTTT | CASSLGSGWTEAFF | . | . | TRBJ1-1 | TRBV7-2
TGCAGTGCTAGTCGTAGGACTAGCGAAGCTCCGGGGCTCGAGCAGTACTTC | CSASRRTSEAPGLEQYF | . | TRBD2 | TRBJ2-7 | TRBV20-1
TGCAGCGTTGCGTCGCGGGAGGTCTACGAGCAGTACTTC | CSVASREVYEQYF | . | TRBD2 | TRBJ2-7 | TRBV29-1
TGTGCCAGCAGTTCCCCCAGGGCTTCCTATCAGCCCCAGCATTTT | CASSSPRASYQPQHF | . | . | TRBJ1-5 | TRBV27
TGTGCCAGCCACAAAACCTCCCCAGATACGCAGTATTTT | CASHKTSPDTQYF | . | . | TRBJ2-3 | TRBV7-2
TGTGCCAGCAGCCTTTTGGCGGGAGTTACCACAGATACGCAGTATTTT | CASSLLAGVTTDTQYF | . | TRBD2 | TRBJ2-3 | TRBV7-2
TGTGCCAGCAGCGAGAGCGGCAGGGGGCGGGATACGCAGTATTTT | CASSESGRGRDTQYF | few | TRBD1 | TRBJ2-3 | TRBV9
TGTGCCTGGTCTCCTTGGACAGGGGCGAACACTGAAGCTTTCTTT | CAWSPWTGANTEAFF | . | TRBD1 | TRBJ1-1 | TRBV30
TGTGCCAGCAGCTTCGGACAGGAAGGCTATGGCTACACCTTC | CASSFGQEGYGYTF | . | TRBD1 | TRBJ1-2 | TRBV7-2
TGTGCCAGCAGCTTAGTGAGTCCGAGAGACCGAGGGTACGAGCAGTACTTC | CASSLVSPRDRGYEQYF | . | . | TRBJ2-7 | TRBV7-2
TGTGCCAGTAGGGGGAGCTACGAGCAGTACTTC | CASRGSYEQYF | . | . | TRBJ2-7 | TRBV19
TGTGCCAGCAGCATGGACAGGGGCAATGAGCAGTTCTTC | CASSMDRGNEQFF | . | TRBD1 | TRBJ2-1 | TRBV11-3
TGTGCCAGCAGCCAGGGACTAGCGGGAGGTTCTGGTATCTACGAGCAGTACTTC | CASSQGLAGGSGIYEQYF | . | TRBD2 | TRBJ2-7 | TRBV4-2
TGTGCCAGCAGTTCCGGGACTAGCCCCAACAATGAGCAGTTCTTC | CASSSGTSPNNEQFF | . | TRBD2 | TRBJ2-1 | TRBV28
TGTGCCAGCTCCCAGCAGGGGACCATAGATTCACCCCTCCACTTT | CASSQQGTIDSPLHF | . | . | TRBJ1-6 | TRBV18
TGTGCCTGGGCGGGACTTACCTACGAGCAGTACTTC | CAWAGLTYEQYF | once | . | TRBJ2-7 | TRBV30
TGTGCCAGCAGCCCATCTTCTTTAGCGGGAACTGGGGCCAACGTCCTGACTTTC | CASSPSSLAGTGANVLTF | . | TRBD2 | TRBJ2-6 | TRBV5-4
TGCGCCAGCAGCTTGGGTGGTGGGACAGTAGACGGCTACACCTTC | CASSLGGGTVDGYTF | . | TRBD1 | TRBJ1-2 | TRBV5-1
TGTGCCAGCAGTTGGGGGGACTCACCCCTCCACTTT | CASSWGDSPLHF | . | . | TRBJ1-6 | TRBV12-3/TRBV12-4
TGCGCCAGCAGCCAAGAGACTAGTCGCTCCTACAATGAGCAGTTCTTC | CASSQETSRSYNEQFF | . | . | TRBJ2-1 | TRBV4-1
TGTGCCAGCGCCCGGGGAAGCTATGGCTACACCTTC | CASARGSYGYTF | . | . | TRBJ1-2 | TRBV28
TGTGCCAGCTCACCACGTACAGGGGGCGACTATGGCTACACCTTC | CASSPRTGGDYGYTF | few | TRBD1 | TRBJ1-2 | TRBV18
TGTGCCATCAGGAAAACCACAGGGGGCACAGATACGCAGTATTTT | CAIRKTTGGTDTQYF | . | TRBD1 | TRBJ2-3 | TRBV10-3
TGTGCCAGCAGCCAAGGTGAGCTTAGCACTGAAGCTTTCTTT | CASSQGELSTEAFF | . | . | TRBJ1-1 | TRBV3-1/TRBV3-2
TGTGCCAGTAGTATTTTGGCGGACAGGGAAGTTGAGCAGTTCTTC | CASSILADREVEQFF | . | TRBD1 | TRBJ2-1 | TRBV19
TGTGCCAGCAGTTTCTCGGGCAGGGTTAACTATGGCTACACCTTC | CASSFSGRVNYGYTF | . | . | TRBJ1-2 | TRBV28
TGTGCCAGCAGCATAGCGGGGAGCACAGATACGCAGTATTTT | CASSIAGSTDTQYF | . | TRBD2 | TRBJ2-3 | TRBV3-1/TRBV3-2